A single sample gave rise to the 16 T cell receptor beta chains below, sequenced in a study of technical replicates of blood from four donors. Assay: immunoSEQ multiplex PCR; the TCRdb copy retains only in-frame clones and omits some. Altogether around 80,000 clones are present, more than 95% being singletons, with the ten largest covering around 0.15%. Sequencing used T cells isolated from PBMCs. The receptors derive from a human donor in good health.

The genes are TRBV4-1 and TRBJ2-5, with a tentative D call TRBD2 (6 bases). The length of the CDR3 is 17 residues. V was pared by 0 bases and J by 0 bases, with 14 bases between. Germline V gene data show CDR1 as MGHRA and CDR2 as YSYEKL. The CDR3 is CASSQDLIRGYQETQYF. The DNA of the CDR3 is TGCGCCAGCAGCCAAGATCTTATACGGGGGTACCAAGAGACCCAGTACTTC.

The rearrangement links TRBV29-1 to TRBJ1-4, with D perhaps matching TRBD1 (6 bases). Germline V gives CDR1 SQVTM, CDR2 ANQGSEA. CDR3 size: 15 residues. Trimming removed 5 bases from V and 5 bases from J, with 18 bases in between. In DNA form, the CDR3 reads TGCAGCGTTACAGTACGGACAGAGTTAAATGAAAAACTGTTTTTT. Translated, it gives CSVTVRTELNEKLFF. Supplemented by reference TRBV29-1 and TRBJ1-4, the full variable domain reads SAVISQKPSRDICQRGTSLTIQCQVDSQVTMMFWYRQQPGQSLTLIATANQGSEATYESGFVIDKFPISRPNLTFSTLTVSNMSPEDSSIYLCSVTVRTELNEKLFFGSGTQLSVL.

The CDR3 here is CASTLLGTATNYGYTF. CDR3 nucleotide sequence: TGTGCCAGTACCCTCCTTGGGACAGCAACTAACTATGGCTACACCTTC. The rearrangement uses TRBV19 and TRBJ1-2, with 7 bases identical to TRBD1. The germline gives CDR1 LNHDA, CDR2 SQIVND (reference sequence). This CDR3 is built from 16 residues. The V and J ends lost 7 bases and 0 bases, in that order; junction bases with no gene match: 11.

The rearrangement joins TRBV7-6 to TRBJ2-3; 8 nucleotides agree with TRBD1. This CDR3 has 16 residues. Germline CDR1 reads SGHVS; CDR2 reads FNYEAQ. Trimming cost V 1 base and J 1 base; bases outside gene matches: 4. The CDR3 region has the DNA TGTGCCAGCAGCTTAGTCCCACAGGGGGGCACAGATACGCAGTATTTT. Translated: CASSLVPQGGTDTQYF.

The chain couples TRBV4-2 to TRBJ2-1; 16 bases align to TRBD2. Germline loops: CDR1 LGHNA, CDR2 YNFKEQ. V lost 4 bases to trimming and J lost 5 bases; unmatched junction nucleotides: 11. The CDR3 runs to 19 residues. The CDR3 DNA reads TGTGCCAGCAGCCCTGGAGCGGGACTAGCGGGAGGGATACACAATGAGCAGTTCTTC. This gives the protein CASSPGAGLAGGIHNEQFF.

Here the CDR3 DNA reads TGTGCCAGCAGTTACAGGGGGTCCTACGAGCAGTACTTC. Translated, it gives CASSYRGSYEQYF. The V and J genes are TRBV6-5 and TRBJ2-7; D possibly corresponds to TRBD1 (6 bases). V lost 2 bases to trimming and J lost 1 base, with 6 bases between them. The V gene's germline CDR1 is MNHEY and CDR2 SVGAGI. This CDR3 has 13 amino acids.

This chain uses TRBV6-6 with TRBJ1-1; D is unclear. Germline CDR1 and CDR2: MNHNY and SVGAGI (reference sequence). The CDR3 consists of 13 residues. V was pared by 4 bases and J by 0 bases, with 6 bases between. The CDR3 here is CASSSVMNTEAFF. CDR3 in DNA: TGTGCCAGCAGTTCCGTAATGAACACTGAAGCTTTCTTT.

The chain has TRBV5-1 and TRBJ2-7, with 9 bases lining up with TRBD2. After removal of 4 bases from V and 2 bases from J, the junction contained 13 bases not matched to a gene. Per germline, CDR1 SGHRS and CDR2 YFSETQ. This CDR3 has 17 amino acids. The CDR3 spells CASSPPPPSGATYEQYF. The DNA of the CDR3 is TGCGCCAGCAGCCCGCCACCTCCTAGCGGGGCTACCTACGAGCAGTACTTC.

The chain uses TRBV10-2 and TRBJ2-1; D perhaps matches TRBD2 (6 bases). This CDR3 is built from 17 residues. Trimming removed 6 bases at V and 5 bases at J, with 23 bases between. CDR1 WSHSY and CDR2 SAAADI come from the germline V gene. For the CDR3, the DNA is TGCGCCAGCAGGTTTAGCGGCACCAGACATGGGAACAATGAGCAGTTCTTC. Its protein product is CASRFSGTRHGNNEQFF.

V gene TRBV9 combines with J gene TRBJ2-1; the D gene is possibly TRBD2 (7 bases). The CDR3 is 14 residues long. From germline, CDR1 is SGDLS and CDR2 YYNGEE. Trimming removed 5 bases from V and 2 bases from J, with 11 bases in between. CDR3 sequence (DNA): TGTGCCAGCAGTGGCGGGGGCCCCTACAATGAGCAGTTCTTC. Translating gives CASSGGGPYNEQFF.

The gene calls are TRBV19 and TRBJ1-4; 7 bases match TRBD1. V was clipped by 5 bases and J by 6 bases; unmatched bases: 6. This CDR3 has 14 residues. CDR1 and CDR2 (germline): LNHDA, SQIVND (reference sequence). Here the CDR3 reads CASSATGMDEKLFF. In DNA form, the CDR3 reads TGTGCCAGTAGTGCGACAGGGATGGATGAAAAACTGTTTTTT.

Comment on this clone: The same CDR3 can be traced to other DNA sequences in this sample. The chain carries TRBV6-5 and TRBJ2-2; TRBD2 matches 7 bases. The CDR3 totals 16 residues. The ends lost 6 bases at V and 5 bases at J; junction bases unmatched: 12. Germline loops: CDR1 MNHEY, CDR2 SVGAGI. CDR3 amino acids: CASSYTGGPPTGELFF. Written as DNA, the CDR3 is TGTGCCAGCAGCTACACGGGGGGTCCTCCTACCGGGGAGCTGTTTTTT.

The chain carries TRBV5-4 and TRBJ2-3, with TRBD1 matching over 7 bases. J was trimmed by 0 bases and V by 5 bases; bases with no gene match: 9. The length of the CDR3 is 16 residues. Per the germline V gene, CDR1 is SGHNT and CDR2 is YYREEE (reference sequence). CDR3 sequence: CASRPGQTTSTDTQYF. The CDR3 DNA is TGTGCCAGCAGACCGGGACAGACAACTAGCACAGATACGCAGTATTTT.

The chain has TRBV19 and TRBJ2-7, with TRBD1 matching over 7 bases. The germline CDR1 and CDR2 sequences are LNHDA and SQIVND (reference sequence). The CDR3 totals 16 residues. V was clipped by 5 bases and J by 2 bases; unmatched bases: 12. The CDR3 loop is CASSPDLGGRTYEQYF. CDR3 DNA sequence: TGTGCCAGTAGTCCAGATTTAGGGGGCCGAACCTACGAGCAGTACTTC.

The chain carries TRBV19 and TRBJ2-1, with D possibly matching TRBD2 (5 bases). CDR3 length: 15 residues. V gave up 0 bases and J gave up 6 bases, with 12 bases separating them. CDR1 is LNHDA and CDR2 is SQIVND in the germline V gene (reference sequence). The CDR3 DNA follows: TGTGCCAGTAGTATAGATGAGCTAGCTCCCAATGAGCAGTTCTTC. Its translation is CASSIDELAPNEQFF.

The V gene is TRBV5-1, the J gene TRBJ1-4; D ambiguous. V dropped 0 bases and J dropped 0 bases, with 9 bases sitting between them. Germline V gene lookup returns CDR1 SGHRS and CDR2 YFSETQ. The CDR3 consists of 16 residues. CDR3 in DNA: TGCGCCAGCAGCTTGGTTAGCCAAGCAACTAATGAAAAACTGTTTTTT. This translates into CASSLVSQATNEKLFF.